The T cell receptor beta chain described here comes from a study of Ad26.COV2.S vaccination and SARS-CoV-2 variants (dated by TCRdb to the early 2020s). About the full investigation: TCRbeta repertoire sequencing was used to assess the specificity and breadth of SARS-CoV-2-reactive T cell receptors after Ad26.COV2.S vaccination. A total of 32 samples were included in the TCR-sequenced set, comprising roughly 19 Ad26.COV2.S vaccine recipients, 5 placebo recipients and 8 SARS-CoV-2 convalescent individuals.

The time point label of this sample denotes: individuals recovered from natural SARS-CoV-2 infection. As regards this clone: There is no known antigen for this receptor. No much larger clone is present one base from it, and per-base qualities are unavailable.

Study-level results and caveats: Substantial breadth of spike-specific CD8+ and CD4+ T cell responses was reported after vaccination. The authors noted that the TCR breadth and depth analyses may have underestimated total T cell responses. Vaccine and placebo recipients had similar non-spike TCR breadth, a finding consistent with the vaccine containing only spike. Spike-specific TCR breadth was higher in Ad26.COV2.S recipients than in placebo recipients (P = 0.0014).

The immunoSEQ Assay was the method used to sequence TCRbeta CDR3 regions. After extraction, genomic DNA underwent amplification by bias-controlled multiplex PCR, followed by high-throughput sequencing. In the original analysis: To quantify the absolute abundance of each unique TCRbeta CDR3 region, sequences were collapsed and filtered. Usable DNA was measured by amplifying reference genes present in all nucleated cells, and TCRbeta template counts were normalized to that usable DNA to estimate T cell fraction. Repertoire TCRs were annotated as SARS-CoV-2-specific by exact matching of V gene, CDR3 amino acid sequence and J gene to a known reactive TCR set. MIRA supplied the reference SARS-CoV-2 TCR set, which was filtered for enrichment in COVID-19-positive ImmuneCODE repertoires so that public or cross-reactive TCRs were removed. Using the MIRA antigens, annotated TCRs were further analysed by specific ORF or by position within an ORF. Breadth was defined as the number of annotated unique rearrangements divided by the total number of unique productive rearrangements, and depth was defined as the summed frequency of the annotated unique rearrangements. Group comparisons of TCR breadth used two-sided Wilcoxon rank-sum tests. TCRdb holds this immuneACCESS table with in-frame rearrangements only. Some clones are missing; in checked studies, unresolved V genes explain under half, and the rest has no known cause. V and J calls and clone size are those listed in that table; D and trimming were worked out from the DNA. The sample contains hundreds of thousands of clones, under 95% of them found a single time. The top ten clonotypes cover 3% to 4% of the sample.

The germline V gene (reference sequence) yields SEHNR for CDR1 and FQNEAQ for CDR2. The CDR3 sequence holds 16 residues, the cysteine and phenylalanine included. Kept here is only the CDR3 DNA, which spans 48 bases and is read in frame from base 1. V is pruned by 3 bases and J by 3 bases, leaving 7 bases of the junction without a gene match. This TCR was recovered from a human donor who had recovered from COVID-19. The rearranged chain carries TRBV7-9 and TRBJ1-1, with 10 bases matching TRBD1. Here the sequenced sample was peripheral blood, taken after recovery from COVID-19. The DNA sequence follows: TGTGCCAGCAGCTTCCCCGGACAGGGGGAGTACACTGAAGCTTTCTTT. Translated, this gives CASSFPGQGEYTEAFF.